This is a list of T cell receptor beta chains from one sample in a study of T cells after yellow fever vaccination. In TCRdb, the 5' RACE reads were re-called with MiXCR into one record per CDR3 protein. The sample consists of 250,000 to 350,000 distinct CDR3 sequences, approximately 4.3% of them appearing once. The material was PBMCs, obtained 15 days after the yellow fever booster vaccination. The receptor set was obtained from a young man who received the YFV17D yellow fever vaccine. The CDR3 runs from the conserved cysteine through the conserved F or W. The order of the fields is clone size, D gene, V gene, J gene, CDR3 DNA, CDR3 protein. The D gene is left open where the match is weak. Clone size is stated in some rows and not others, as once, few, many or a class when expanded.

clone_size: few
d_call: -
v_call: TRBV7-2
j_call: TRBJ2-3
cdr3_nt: TGTGCCAGCAGCTTAGGGCGGGGGCGGGGCACAGATACGCAGTATTTT
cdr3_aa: CASSLGRGRGTDTQYF

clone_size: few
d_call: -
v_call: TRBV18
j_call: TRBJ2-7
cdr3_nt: TGTGCCAGCTCACGACAGGATGGGGACGAGCAGTACTTC
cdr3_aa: CASSRQDGDEQYF

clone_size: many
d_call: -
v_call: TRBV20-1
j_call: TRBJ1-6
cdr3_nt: TGCAGTGCTAGAGGGCAGTTAATTTATAATTCACCCCTCCACTTT
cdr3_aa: CSARGQLIYNSPLHF

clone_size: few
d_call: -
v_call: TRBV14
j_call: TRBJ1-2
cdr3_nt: TGTGCCAGCAGCCAAGAGGGGGGCGCGGGCTATGGCTACACCTTC
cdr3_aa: CASSQEGGAGYGYTF

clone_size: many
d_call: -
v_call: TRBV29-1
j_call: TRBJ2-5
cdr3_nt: TGCAGCGATACCACCAGGGCCTACCAAGAGACCCAGTACTTC
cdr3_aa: CSDTTRAYQETQYF

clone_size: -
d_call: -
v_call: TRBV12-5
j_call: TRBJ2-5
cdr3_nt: TGTGCTAGTGGTTTGGGCGGTAGCGCAACCCAGGGGGAGACCCAGTACTTC
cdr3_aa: CASGLGGSATQGETQYF

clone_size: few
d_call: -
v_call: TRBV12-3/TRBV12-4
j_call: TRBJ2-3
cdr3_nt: TGTGCCAGCAGTCGTGGCGGACATTCAGGCACAGATACGCAGTATTTT
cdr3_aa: CASSRGGHSGTDTQYF

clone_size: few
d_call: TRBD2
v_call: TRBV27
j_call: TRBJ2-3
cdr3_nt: TGTGCCAGCAGTTCCAAGCGGGGGGGACCCGATACGCAGTATTTT
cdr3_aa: CASSSKRGGPDTQYF

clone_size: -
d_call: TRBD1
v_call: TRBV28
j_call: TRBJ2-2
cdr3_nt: TGTGCCAGCAGTTTCGGTGACAGGGTCGCCGGGGAGCTGTTTTTT
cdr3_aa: CASSFGDRVAGELFF

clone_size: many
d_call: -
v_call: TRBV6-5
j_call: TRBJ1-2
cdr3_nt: TGTGCCAGCAGCAACTTTACACGGCGGGGGGGCTACACCTTC
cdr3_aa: CASSNFTRRGGYTF

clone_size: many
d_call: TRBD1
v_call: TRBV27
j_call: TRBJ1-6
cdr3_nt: TGTGCCAGCAGTTTACGGGACAGACGCTTCCAATCCCTCCACTTT
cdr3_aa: CASSLRDRRFQSLHF

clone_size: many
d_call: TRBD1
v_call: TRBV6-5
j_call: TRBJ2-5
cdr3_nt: TGTGCCAGCAGCTTCGGACAGGGACACTTCCAAGAGACCCAGTACTTC
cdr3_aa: CASSFGQGHFQETQYF

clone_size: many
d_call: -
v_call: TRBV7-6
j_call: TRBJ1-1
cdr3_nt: TGTGCCAGCAGCTTAGGACAGGTGAACGCTGAAGCTTTCTTT
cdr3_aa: CASSLGQVNAEAFF

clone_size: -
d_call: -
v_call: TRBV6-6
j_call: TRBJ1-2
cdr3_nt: TGTGCCAGCAGTTACGGGGCAGGGGAGGGGTATGGCTACACCTTC
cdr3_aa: CASSYGAGEGYGYTF

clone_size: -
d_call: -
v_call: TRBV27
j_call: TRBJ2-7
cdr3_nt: TGTGCCAGCAGTTTAGGCAGCGCAAGCTACGAGCAGTACTTC
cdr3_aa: CASSLGSASYEQYF

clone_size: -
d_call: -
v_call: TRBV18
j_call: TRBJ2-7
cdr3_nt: TGTGCCAGCTCACCCTATGATAACTCCTACGAGCAGTACTTC
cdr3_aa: CASSPYDNSYEQYF

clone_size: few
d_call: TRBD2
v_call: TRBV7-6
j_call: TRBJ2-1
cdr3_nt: TGTGCCAGCAGCACTAGCGGGGGGCAGGGCAATGAGCAGTTCTTC
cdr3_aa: CASSTSGGQGNEQFF

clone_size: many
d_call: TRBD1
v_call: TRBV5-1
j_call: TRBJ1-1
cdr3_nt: TGCGCCAGCAACCAAGGACAGGGTGAAGCTTTCTTT
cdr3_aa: CASNQGQGEAFF

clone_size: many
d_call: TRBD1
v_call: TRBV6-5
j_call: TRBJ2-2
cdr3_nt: TGTGCCAGCAGAAGACAGGGGGCGAACACCGGGGAGCTGTTTTTT
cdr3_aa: CASRRQGANTGELFF

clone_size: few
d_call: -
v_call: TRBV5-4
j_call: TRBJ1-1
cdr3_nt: TGTGCCAGCAGCAAAGGGCTCACTGAAGCTTTCTTT
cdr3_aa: CASSKGLTEAFF

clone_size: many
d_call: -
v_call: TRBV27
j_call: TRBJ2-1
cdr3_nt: TGTGCCAGCAGTTTATGGGGGCCGACGCGGAATGAGCAGTTCTTC
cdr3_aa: CASSLWGPTRNEQFF

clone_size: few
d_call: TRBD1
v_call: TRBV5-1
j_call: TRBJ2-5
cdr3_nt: TGCGCCAGCAGCTTCGGGACAGGGGCTCAGGAGACCCAGTACTTC
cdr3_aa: CASSFGTGAQETQYF

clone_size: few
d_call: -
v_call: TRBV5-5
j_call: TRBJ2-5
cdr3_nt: TGTGCCAGCAGCTTGGATAAAGAGACCCAGTACTTC
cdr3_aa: CASSLDKETQYF

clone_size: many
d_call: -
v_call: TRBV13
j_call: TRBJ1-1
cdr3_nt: TGTGCCAGCAGCTTAGTGGGTGGGTTAAAGAGGACTGAAGCTTTCTTT
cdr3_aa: CASSLVGGLKRTEAFF